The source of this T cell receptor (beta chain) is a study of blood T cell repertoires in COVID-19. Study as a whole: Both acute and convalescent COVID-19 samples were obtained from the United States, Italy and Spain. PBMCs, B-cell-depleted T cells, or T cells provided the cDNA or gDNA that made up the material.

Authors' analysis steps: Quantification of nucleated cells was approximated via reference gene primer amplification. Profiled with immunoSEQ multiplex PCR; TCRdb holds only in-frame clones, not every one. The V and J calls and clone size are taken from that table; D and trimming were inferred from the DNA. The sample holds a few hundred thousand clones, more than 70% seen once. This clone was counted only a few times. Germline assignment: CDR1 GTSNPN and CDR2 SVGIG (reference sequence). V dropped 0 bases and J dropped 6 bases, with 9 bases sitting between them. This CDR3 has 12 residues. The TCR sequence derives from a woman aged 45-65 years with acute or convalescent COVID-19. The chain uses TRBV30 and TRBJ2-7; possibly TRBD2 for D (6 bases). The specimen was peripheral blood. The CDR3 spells CAWSVRGGEQYF. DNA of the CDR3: TGTGCCTGGAGTGTACGGGGAGGCGAGCAGTACTTC.